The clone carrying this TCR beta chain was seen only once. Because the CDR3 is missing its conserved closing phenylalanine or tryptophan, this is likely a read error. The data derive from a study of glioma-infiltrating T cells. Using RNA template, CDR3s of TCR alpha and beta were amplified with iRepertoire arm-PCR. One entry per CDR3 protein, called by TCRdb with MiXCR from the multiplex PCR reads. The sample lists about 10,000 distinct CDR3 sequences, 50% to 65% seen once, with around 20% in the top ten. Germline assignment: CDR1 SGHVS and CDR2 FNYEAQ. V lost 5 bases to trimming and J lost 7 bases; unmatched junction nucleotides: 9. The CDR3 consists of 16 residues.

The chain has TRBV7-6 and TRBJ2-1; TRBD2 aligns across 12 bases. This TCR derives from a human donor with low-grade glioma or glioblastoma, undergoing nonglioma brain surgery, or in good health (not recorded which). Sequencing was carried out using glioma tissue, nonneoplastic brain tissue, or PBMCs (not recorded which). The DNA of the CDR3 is TGTGCCAGCAGCCTGGGGACTAGCGGGTTAATTAATGAGCAGTTCTCC. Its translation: CASSLGTSGLINEQFS.